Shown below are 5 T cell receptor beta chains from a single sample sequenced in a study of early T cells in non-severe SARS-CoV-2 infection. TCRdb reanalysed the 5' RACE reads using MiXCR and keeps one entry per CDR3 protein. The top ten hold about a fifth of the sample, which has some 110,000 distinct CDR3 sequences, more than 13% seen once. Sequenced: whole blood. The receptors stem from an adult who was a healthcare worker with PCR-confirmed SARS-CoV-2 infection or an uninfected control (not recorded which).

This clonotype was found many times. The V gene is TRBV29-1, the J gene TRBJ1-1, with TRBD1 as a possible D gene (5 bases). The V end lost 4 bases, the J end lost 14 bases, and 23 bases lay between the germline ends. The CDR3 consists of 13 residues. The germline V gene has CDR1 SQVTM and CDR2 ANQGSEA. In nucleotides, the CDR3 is TGCAGCGTTGGACCTTGGGACGGCCGGGTGGAGTTCTTT. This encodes CSVGPWDGRVEFF.

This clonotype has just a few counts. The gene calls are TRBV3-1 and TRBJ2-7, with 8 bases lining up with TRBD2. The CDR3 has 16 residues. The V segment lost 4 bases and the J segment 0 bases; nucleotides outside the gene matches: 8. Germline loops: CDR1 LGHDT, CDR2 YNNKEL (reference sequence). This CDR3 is CASSPVASGGSYEQYF. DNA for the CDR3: TGTGCCAGCAGCCCCGTCGCCAGCGGGGGCTCCTACGAGCAGTACTTC.

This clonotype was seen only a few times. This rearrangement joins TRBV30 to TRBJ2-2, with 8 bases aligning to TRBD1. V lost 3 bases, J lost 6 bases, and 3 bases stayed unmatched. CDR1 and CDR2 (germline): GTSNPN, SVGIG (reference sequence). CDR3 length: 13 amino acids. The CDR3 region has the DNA TGTGCCTGGAGAGACAGGGGCTCCGGGGAGCTGTTTTTT. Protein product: CAWRDRGSGELFF.

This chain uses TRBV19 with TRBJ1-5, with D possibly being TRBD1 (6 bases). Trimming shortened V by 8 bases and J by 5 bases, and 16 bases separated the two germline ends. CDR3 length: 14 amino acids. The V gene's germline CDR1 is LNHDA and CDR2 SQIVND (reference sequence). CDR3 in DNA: TGTGCCAGTCGCCTGGGAAACAGGGATCAGCCCCAGCATTTT. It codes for CASRLGNRDQPQHF. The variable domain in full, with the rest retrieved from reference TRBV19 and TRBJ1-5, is DGGITQSPKYLFRKEGQNVTLSCEQNLNHDAMYWYRQDPGQGLRLIYYSQIVNDFQKGDIAEGYSVSREKKESFPLTVTSAQKNPTAFYLCASRLGNRDQPQHFGDGTRLSIL.

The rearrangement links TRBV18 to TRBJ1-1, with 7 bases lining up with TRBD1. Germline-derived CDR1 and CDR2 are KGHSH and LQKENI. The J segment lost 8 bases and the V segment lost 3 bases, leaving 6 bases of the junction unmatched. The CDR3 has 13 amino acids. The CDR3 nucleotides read TGTGCCAGCTCACCGGGGACAGCCTTCGAAGCTTTCTTT. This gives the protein CASSPGTAFEAFF.